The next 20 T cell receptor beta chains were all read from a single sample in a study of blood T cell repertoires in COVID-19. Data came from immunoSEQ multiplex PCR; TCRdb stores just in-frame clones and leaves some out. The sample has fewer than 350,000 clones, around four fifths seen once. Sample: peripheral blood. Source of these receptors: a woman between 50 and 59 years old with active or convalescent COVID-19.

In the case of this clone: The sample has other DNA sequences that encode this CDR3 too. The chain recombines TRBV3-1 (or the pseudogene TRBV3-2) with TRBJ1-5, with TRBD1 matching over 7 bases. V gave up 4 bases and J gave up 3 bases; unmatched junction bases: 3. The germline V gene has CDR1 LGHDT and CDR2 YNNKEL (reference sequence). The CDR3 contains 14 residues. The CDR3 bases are TGTGCCAGCAGCCTGGGACAGACCAATCAGCCCCAGCATTTT. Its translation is CASSLGQTNQPQHF.

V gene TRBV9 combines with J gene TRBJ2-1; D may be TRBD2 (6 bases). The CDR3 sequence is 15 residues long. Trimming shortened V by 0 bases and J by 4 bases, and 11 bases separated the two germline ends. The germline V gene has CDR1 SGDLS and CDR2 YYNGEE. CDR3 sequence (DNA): TGTGCCAGCAGCGTAGGACTAGAGTGGTACAATGAGCAGTTCTTC. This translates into CASSVGLEWYNEQFF.

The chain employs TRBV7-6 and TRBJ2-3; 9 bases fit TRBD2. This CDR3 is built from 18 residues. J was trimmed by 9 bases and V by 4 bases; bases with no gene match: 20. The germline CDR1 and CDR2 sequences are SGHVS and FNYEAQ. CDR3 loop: CASSSRRDGGRAFRTQYF. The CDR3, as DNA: TGTGCCAGCAGCTCGCGGCGTGACGGCGGGAGGGCCTTCAGGACGCAGTATTTT.

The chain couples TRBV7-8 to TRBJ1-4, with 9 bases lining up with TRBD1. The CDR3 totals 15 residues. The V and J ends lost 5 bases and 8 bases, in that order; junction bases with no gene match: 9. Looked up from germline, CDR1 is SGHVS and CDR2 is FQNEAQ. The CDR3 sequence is CASSLTGGRAEKLFF. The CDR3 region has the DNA TGTGCCAGCAGCCTAACAGGGGGCCGGGCAGAAAAACTGTTTTTT.

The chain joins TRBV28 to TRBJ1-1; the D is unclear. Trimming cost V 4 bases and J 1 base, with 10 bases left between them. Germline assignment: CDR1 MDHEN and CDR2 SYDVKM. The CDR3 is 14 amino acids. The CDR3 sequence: CASSSPTANTEAFF. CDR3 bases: TGTGCCAGCAGTTCACCAACAGCGAACACTGAAGCTTTCTTT.

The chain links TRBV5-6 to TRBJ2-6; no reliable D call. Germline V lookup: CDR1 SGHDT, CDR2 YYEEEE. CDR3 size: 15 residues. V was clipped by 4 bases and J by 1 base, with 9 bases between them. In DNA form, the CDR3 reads TGTGCCAGCAGCCTTGACTTTTCTGGGGCCAACGTCCTGACTTTC. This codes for CASSLDFSGANVLTF.

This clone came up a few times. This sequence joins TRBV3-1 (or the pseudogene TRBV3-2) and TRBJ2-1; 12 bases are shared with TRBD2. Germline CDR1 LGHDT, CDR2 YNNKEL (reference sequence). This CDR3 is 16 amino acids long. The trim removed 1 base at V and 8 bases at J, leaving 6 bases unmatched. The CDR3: CASSQGLAGVKHEQFF. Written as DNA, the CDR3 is TGTGCCAGCAGCCAAGGACTAGCGGGAGTAAAACATGAGCAGTTCTTC.

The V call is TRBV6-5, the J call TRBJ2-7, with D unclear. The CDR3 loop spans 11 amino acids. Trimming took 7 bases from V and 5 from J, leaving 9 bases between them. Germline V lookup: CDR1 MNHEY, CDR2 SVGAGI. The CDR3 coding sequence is TGTGCCAGCAAAAGCGTTCACGAGCAGTACTTC. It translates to CASKSVHEQYF.

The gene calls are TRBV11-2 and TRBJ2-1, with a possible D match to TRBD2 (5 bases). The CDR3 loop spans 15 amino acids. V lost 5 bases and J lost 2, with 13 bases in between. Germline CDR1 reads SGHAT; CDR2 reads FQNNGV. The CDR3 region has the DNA TGTGCCAGCAGCACTCGAGCGGAGACCTACAATGAGCAGTTCTTC. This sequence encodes CASSTRAETYNEQFF.

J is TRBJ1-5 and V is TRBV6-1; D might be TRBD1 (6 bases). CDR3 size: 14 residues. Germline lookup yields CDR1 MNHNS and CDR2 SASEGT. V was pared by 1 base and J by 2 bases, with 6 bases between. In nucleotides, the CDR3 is TGTGCCAGCAGTGAAGGGACAGGCAATCAGCCCCAGCATTTT. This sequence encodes CASSEGTGNQPQHF.

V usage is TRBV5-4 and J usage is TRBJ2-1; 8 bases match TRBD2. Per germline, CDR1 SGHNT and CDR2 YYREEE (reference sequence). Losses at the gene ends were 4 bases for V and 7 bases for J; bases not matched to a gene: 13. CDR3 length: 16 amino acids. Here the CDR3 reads CASSPGGGRSNNEQFF. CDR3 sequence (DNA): TGTGCCAGCAGCCCCGGGGGCGGGAGGTCAAATAATGAGCAGTTCTTC.

The DNA for the CDR3 is TGCGCCAGCAGCTTCAGGGAGGACACTGAAGCTTTCTTT. It codes for CASSFREDTEAFF. The chain recombines TRBV5-1 with TRBJ1-1; tentatively, D is TRBD1 (5 bases). Trimming cost V 2 bases and J 3 bases, with 8 bases left between them. Germline V CDR1 and CDR2: SGHRS, YFSETQ. The CDR3 has 13 residues.

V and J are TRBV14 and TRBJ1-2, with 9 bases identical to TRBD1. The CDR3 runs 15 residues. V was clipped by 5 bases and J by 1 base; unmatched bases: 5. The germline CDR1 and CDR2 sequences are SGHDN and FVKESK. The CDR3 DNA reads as TGTGCCAGCAGCACGGGACAGGGTTTTAACTATGGCTACACCTTC. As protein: CASSTGQGFNYGYTF.

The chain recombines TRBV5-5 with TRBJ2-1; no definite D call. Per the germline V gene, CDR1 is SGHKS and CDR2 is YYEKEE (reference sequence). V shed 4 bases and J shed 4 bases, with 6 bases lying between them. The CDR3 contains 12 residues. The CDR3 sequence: CASSHSYNEQFF. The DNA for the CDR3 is TGTGCCAGCAGCCACAGTTACAATGAGCAGTTCTTC.

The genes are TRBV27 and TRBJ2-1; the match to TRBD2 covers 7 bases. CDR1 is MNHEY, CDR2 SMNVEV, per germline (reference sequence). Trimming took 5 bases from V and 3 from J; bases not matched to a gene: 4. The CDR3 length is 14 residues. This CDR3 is CASSPLAHYNEQFF. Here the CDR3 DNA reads TGTGCCAGCAGTCCACTAGCGCACTACAATGAGCAGTTCTTC.

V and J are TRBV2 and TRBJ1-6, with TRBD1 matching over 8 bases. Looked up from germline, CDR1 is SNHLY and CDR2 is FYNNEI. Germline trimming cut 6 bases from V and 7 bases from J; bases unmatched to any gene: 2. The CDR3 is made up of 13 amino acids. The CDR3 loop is CASRQGENSPLHF. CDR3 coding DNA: TGTGCCAGCAGACAGGGGGAGAATTCACCCCTCCACTTT. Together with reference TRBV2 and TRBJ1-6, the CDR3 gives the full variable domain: EPEVTQTPSHQVTQMGQEVILRCVPISNHLYFYWYRQILGQKVEFLVSFYNNEISEKSEIFDDQFSVERPDGSNFTLKIRSTKLEDSAMYFCASRQGENSPLHFGNGTRLTVT.

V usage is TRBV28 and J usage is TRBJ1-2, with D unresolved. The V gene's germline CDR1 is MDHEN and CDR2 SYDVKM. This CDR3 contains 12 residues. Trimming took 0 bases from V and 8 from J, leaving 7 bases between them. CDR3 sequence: CASSLWAGGYTF. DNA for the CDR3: TGTGCCAGCAGTTTATGGGCAGGAGGCTACACCTTC.

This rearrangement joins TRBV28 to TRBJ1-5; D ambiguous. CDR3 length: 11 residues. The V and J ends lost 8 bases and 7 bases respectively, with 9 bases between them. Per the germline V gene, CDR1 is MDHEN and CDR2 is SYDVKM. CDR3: CASSGGQPQHF. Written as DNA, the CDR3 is TGTGCCAGCTCGGGTGGCCAGCCCCAGCATTTT.

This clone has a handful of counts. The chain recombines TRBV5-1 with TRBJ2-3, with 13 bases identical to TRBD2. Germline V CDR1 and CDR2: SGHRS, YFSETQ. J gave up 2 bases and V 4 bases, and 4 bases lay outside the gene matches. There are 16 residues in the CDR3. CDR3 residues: CASSIGLAGATDTQYF. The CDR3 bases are TGCGCCAGCAGCATCGGACTAGCGGGAGCCACAGATACGCAGTATTTT.

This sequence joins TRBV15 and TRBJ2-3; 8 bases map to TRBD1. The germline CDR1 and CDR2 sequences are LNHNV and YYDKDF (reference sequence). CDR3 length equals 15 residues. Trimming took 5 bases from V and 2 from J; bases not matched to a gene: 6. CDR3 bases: TGTGCCACCAGCGTCGACAGGGGTATCACAGATACGCAGTATTTT. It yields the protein CATSVDRGITDTQYF.